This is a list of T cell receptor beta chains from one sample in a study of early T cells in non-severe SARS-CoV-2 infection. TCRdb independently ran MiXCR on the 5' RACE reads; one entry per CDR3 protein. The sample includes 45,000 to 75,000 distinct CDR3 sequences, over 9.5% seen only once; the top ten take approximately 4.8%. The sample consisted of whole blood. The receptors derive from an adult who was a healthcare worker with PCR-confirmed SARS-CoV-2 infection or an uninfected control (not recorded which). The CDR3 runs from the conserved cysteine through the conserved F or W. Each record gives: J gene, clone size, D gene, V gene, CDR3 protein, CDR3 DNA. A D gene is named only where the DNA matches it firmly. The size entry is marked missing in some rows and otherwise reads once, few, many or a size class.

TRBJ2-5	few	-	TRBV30	CAWSTGTQETQYF	TGTGCCTGGAGTACAGGTACCCAAGAGACCCAGTACTTC
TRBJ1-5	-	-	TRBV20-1	CSARDLQGNQPQHF	TGCAGTGCTAGAGATCTACAGGGTAATCAGCCCCAGCATTTT
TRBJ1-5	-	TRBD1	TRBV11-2	CASSMDRYSNQPQHF	TGTGCCAGCAGCATGGACAGGTATAGCAATCAGCCCCAGCATTTT
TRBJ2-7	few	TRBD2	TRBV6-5	CASSYSRLAGSYEQYF	TGTGCCAGCAGTTACTCGCGGCTAGCGGGCTCCTACGAGCAGTACTTC
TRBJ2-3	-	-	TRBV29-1	CSVSSGARATQYF	TGCAGCGTGTCAAGTGGGGCTAGAGCTACGCAGTATTTT
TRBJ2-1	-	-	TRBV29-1	CSAQRTVNNEQFF	TGCAGCGCCCAAAGGACAGTAAACAATGAGCAGTTCTTC
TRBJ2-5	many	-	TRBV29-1	CSVERQSSETQYF	TGCAGCGTTGAACGACAGTCCTCAGAGACCCAGTACTTC
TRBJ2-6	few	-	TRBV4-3	CASSQASSGANVLTF	TGCGCCAGCAGCCAAGCGTCCTCTGGGGCCAACGTCCTGACTTTC
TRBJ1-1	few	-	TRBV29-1	CSVLLAGRNTEAFF	TGCAGCGTTTTACTGGCAGGGCGGAACACTGAAGCTTTCTTT
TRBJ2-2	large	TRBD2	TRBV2	CASSPGLADTGELFF	TGTGCCAGCAGCCCGGGACTAGCGGACACCGGGGAGCTGTTTTTT
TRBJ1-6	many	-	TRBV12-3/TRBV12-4	CASRQYMGRGNNSPLHF	TGTGCCAGCAGACAGTACATGGGACGGGGTAATAATTCACCCCTCCACTTT
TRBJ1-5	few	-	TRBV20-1	CSARAHGSNQPQHF	TGCAGTGCTAGAGCCCACGGGAGCAATCAGCCCCAGCATTTT
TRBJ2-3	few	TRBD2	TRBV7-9	CASSRRSGSGSTDTQYF	TGTGCCAGCAGTAGACGTAGCGGGAGTGGAAGCACAGATACGCAGTATTTT
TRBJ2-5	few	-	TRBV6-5	CASSPTGLVQYF	TGTGCCAGCAGTCCAACAGGGCTGGTCCAGTACTTC
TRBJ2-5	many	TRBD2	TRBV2	CASSEGTSGGARETQYF	TGTGCCAGCAGTGAAGGGACTAGCGGGGGGGCCAGGGAGACCCAGTACTTC
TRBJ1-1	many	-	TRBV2	CASSGVVGQAEAFF	TGTGCCAGCAGTGGAGTAGTCGGGCAGGCAGAAGCTTTCTTT
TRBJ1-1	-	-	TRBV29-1	CSVAHGARDAFF	TGCAGCGTTGCCCACGGGGCCCGAGATGCTTTCTTT
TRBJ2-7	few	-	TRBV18	CASSPTGGPYEQYF	TGTGCCAGCTCCCCTACCGGGGGGCCCTACGAGCAGTACTTC
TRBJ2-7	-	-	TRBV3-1	CASSQGGYEQYF	TGTGCCAGCAGCCAAGGGGGTTACGAGCAGTACTTC
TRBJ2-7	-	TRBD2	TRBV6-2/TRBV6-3	CASSPGLYSGGPTTLYEQYF	TGTGCCAGCAGTCCCGGTTTGTACAGCGGGGGACCCACCACCCTCTACGAGCAGTACTTC
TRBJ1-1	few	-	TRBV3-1	CASSLGAEAEAFF	TGTGCCAGCAGCCTAGGGGCGGAGGCGGAAGCTTTCTTT
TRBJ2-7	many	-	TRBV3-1	CASRPTGKTYEQYF	TGTGCCAGCCGGCCTACAGGGAAAACCTACGAGCAGTACTTC
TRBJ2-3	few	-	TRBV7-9	CASNPGVSTDTQYF	TGTGCCAGCAATCCAGGTGTAAGCACAGATACGCAGTATTTT
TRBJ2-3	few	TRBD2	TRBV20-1	CSARDFAASGSDTQYF	TGCAGTGCTAGAGATTTTGCGGCTAGCGGCTCAGATACGCAGTATTTT
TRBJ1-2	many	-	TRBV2	CASSPEQGRYGYTF	TGTGCCAGCAGTCCCGAACAGGGCCGGTATGGCTACACCTTC
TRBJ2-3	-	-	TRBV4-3	CASSQESRLPTDTQYF	TGCGCCAGCAGCCAAGAGAGTAGGTTACCCACAGATACGCAGTATTTT
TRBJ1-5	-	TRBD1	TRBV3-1	CASSARQGAGNQPQHF	TGTGCCAGCAGCGCCCGACAGGGGGCCGGGAATCAGCCCCAGCATTTT
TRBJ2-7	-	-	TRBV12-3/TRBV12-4	CASSPTTGTYEQYF	TGTGCCAGCAGTCCAACTACAGGGACCTACGAGCAGTACTTC
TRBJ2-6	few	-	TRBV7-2	CASSHERGTGANVLTF	TGTGCCAGCAGCCATGAAAGGGGGACCGGGGCCAACGTCCTGACTTTC
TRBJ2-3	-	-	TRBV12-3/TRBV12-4	CASSPLPDTQYF	TGTGCCAGCAGTCCCCTCCCAGATACGCAGTATTTT
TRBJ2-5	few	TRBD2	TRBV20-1	CSASGGGSQETQYF	TGCAGTGCTAGTGGCGGGGGGTCCCAAGAGACCCAGTACTTC
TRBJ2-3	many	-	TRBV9	CASSGGRWMDTQYF	TGTGCCAGCAGCGGCGGGCGGTGGATGGATACGCAGTATTTT
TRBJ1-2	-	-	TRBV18	CASSWDGTEIYGYTF	TGTGCCAGCTCATGGGACGGGACGGAGATATATGGCTACACCTTC
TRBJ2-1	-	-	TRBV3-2	CASSQDWQTYNEQFF	TGTGCCAGCAGCCAAGATTGGCAGACCTACAATGAGCAGTTCTTC
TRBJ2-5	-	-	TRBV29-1	CSALSPTHQETQYF	TGCAGCGCCCTCAGTCCCACTCACCAAGAGACCCAGTACTTC
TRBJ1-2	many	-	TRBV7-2	CASSFGRNYGYTF	TGTGCCAGCAGCTTCGGACGGAACTATGGCTACACCTTC